The clone carrying this T cell receptor beta chain has more than one count but fewer than ten. What it binds is not known. V was shortened by 7 bases and J by 5 bases, with 20 bases between the two germline ends. Per germline, CDR1 LNHDA and CDR2 SQIVND (reference sequence). The CDR3 is 16 amino acids. This sample was taken from a study of OX40 agonist ivuxolimab in advanced cancers. Study-level information: Partial responses were achieved by three patients: one hepatocellular carcinoma, two cutaneous melanoma.

Sequenced by immunoSEQ multiplex PCR; TCRdb stores in-frame clones only, minus some. The table includes about 77,000 clones, around 82% detected once. Study results and caveats: Among some nonresponders, normalized T-cell clonal expansion was also low.

The receptor comes from an adult with an advanced solid tumor such as melanoma, head and neck, liver or kidney cancer. This specimen consisted of CD4+ or CD8+ T cells sorted from blood, obtained in a trial of the OX40 agonist ivuxolimab. The chain combines TRBV19 with TRBJ2-2; D may be TRBD1 (5 bases). The CDR3 loop reads CASNEAGLITTGELFF. In DNA form, the CDR3 reads TGTGCCAGTAATGAAGCAGGGCTTATTACAACCGGGGAGCTGTTTTTT.